A single sample gave rise to the 5 T cell receptor beta chains below, sequenced in a study of graft-versus-host responses after intestinal transplantation. No antigen has been identified for these receptors. Profiled with immunoSEQ multiplex PCR; TCRdb holds only in-frame clones, not every one. The data contain 65,000 to 90,000 clones, 91% of them singletons. This sample comprised unstimulated CD8+ T cells sorted from spleen or lymph node cells, obtained before transplant. The receptors stem from a human donor who was the organ donor for an intestinal transplant.

The rearrangement joins TRBV9 to TRBJ2-5; maybe TRBD2 (6 bases). The end of the DNA aligns better with TRBJ2-7, so the J call may be wrong. This CDR3 is 15 amino acids long. The germline V gene encodes CDR1 SGDLS and CDR2 YYNGEE. This chain's CDR3 is CASSVGGDPRAEQYF. CDR3 nucleotides: TGTGCCAGCAGCGTAGGGGGGGACCCCAGGGCCGAGCAGTACTTC.

The chain has TRBV29-1 and TRBJ1-1, with 10 bases lining up with TRBD1. This CDR3 has 15 residues. The trim removed 1 base at V and 0 bases at J, leaving 2 bases unmatched. CDR1 and CDR2 (germline): SQVTM, ANQGSEA. The CDR3 loop is CSVEGGQGMNTEAFF. The DNA for the CDR3 is TGCAGCGTTGAAGGGGGACAGGGGATGAACACTGAAGCTTTCTTT. The full variable domain, with the rest looked up from reference TRBV29-1 and TRBJ1-1, is SAVISQKPSRDICQRGTSLTIQCQVDSQVTMMFWYRQQPGQSLTLIATANQGSEATYESGFVIDKFPISRPNLTFSTLTVSNMSPEDSSIYLCSVEGGQGMNTEAFFGQGTRLTVV.

This clone was seen only once. The chain carries TRBV25-1 and TRBJ2-7, with D tentatively TRBD2 (6 bases). The germline V and J ends were trimmed by 2 bases and 5 bases, with 16 bases remaining between them. This CDR3 region has 15 residues. Germline V gene data show CDR1 as MGHDK and CDR2 as SYGVNS. CDR3 bases: TGTGCCAGCAGTGAAGGGAATAGCGGCCAGGACGAGCAGTACTTC. Residues: CASSEGNSGQDEQYF.

CDR3 amino acids: CASSFGDRDADTQYF. The DNA for the CDR3 is TGTGCCAGCAGCTTCGGGGACAGGGATGCAGATACGCAGTATTTT. The chain joins TRBV5-5 to TRBJ2-3; 9 nucleotides agree with TRBD1. The CDR3 consists of 15 residues. V lost 2 bases to trimming and J lost 4 bases; unmatched junction nucleotides: 5. Germline-derived CDR1 and CDR2 are SGHKS and YYEKEE (reference sequence).

The chain recombines TRBV30 with TRBJ1-1, with D uncertain. The CDR3 consists of 11 residues. Germline CDR1 and CDR2: GTSNPN and SVGIG (reference sequence). V lost 5 bases to trimming and J lost 6 bases, with 10 bases between them. The CDR3 sequence is CAWASLSEAFF. The CDR3 nucleotides are TGTGCCTGGGCCTCCCTCTCTGAAGCTTTCTTT.